This TCR beta chain originates from a study of T cells in Graves' hyperthyroidism and ophthalmopathy. Study-wide results and caveats: Most clonotypes expanded in the thyroid (above 0.001) were also present in blood. From stable hyperthyroidism, ophthalmopathy was set apart by a 13 V-J model. The model identified upcoming ophthalmopathy a median about six months ahead of onset.

Amplification of TCR beta CDR3 regions was performed using RNA transcripts as template. HTBI primers were used for first-round RT-PCR of the TCR CDR3. TCRdb re-called the multiplex PCR reads with MiXCR, one entry per CDR3 protein. The table includes about 570,000 distinct CDR3 sequences, roughly 50% detected once. Uncontrolled infections, other autoimmune diseases, pregnancy or lactation led to exclusion of patients. The V gene end was trimmed by 4 bases and the J gene end by 10 bases; junction bases not matched to a gene: 14. The CDR3 sequence is 15 residues long. Germline loops: CDR1 SGHRS, CDR2 YFSETQ. Concerning this clonotype: Its specificity is not known.

The sequencing sample was made of peripheral blood or thyroid tissue (not recorded which). The sequence was collected from an adult woman with Graves' disease, either hyperthyroidism or ophthalmopathy (not recorded which). The rearrangement joins TRBV5-1 to TRBJ1-1; 9 bases match TRBD1. The chain's CDR3 is CASSVTGGPGRTAFF. The CDR3 region has the DNA TGCGCCAGCAGCGTGACAGGGGGACCGGGGAGGACAGCTTTCTTT.